The clone carrying this T cell receptor (beta chain) came up a few times. Cells sorted as Tregs were CD4+, CD25+ and CD127-/low. Each CDR3 protein is one row after TCRdb ran MiXCR on the 5' RACE reads. The sample has over 8,000 distinct CDR3 sequences, around a third seen once. The CDR3 runs 14 residues. Germline CDR1 and CDR2: SGDLS and YYNGEE. V was clipped by 3 bases and J by 4 bases, with 14 bases between them. Sequenced sample: Tregs sorted from blood. The chain links TRBV9 to TRBJ2-7; D possibly matches TRBD1 or TRBD2 (5 bases each). This TCR was recovered from a female donor with breast cancer. For the CDR3, the DNA is TGTGCCAGCAGCGCCTCCTGGGACGGATACGAGCAGTACTTC. Residues: CASSASWDGYEQYF.